The 30 T cell receptor beta chains given below trace back to one sample, sequenced in a study of cytomegalovirus exposure and HLA in healthy donors. The PCR had 60 Vbeta and 13 Jbeta primers. The method was immunoSEQ multiplex PCR; TCRdb's version includes in-frame clones alone and lacks a portion of them. Here the sample spans over 100,000 clones, roughly 69% being singletons. The specimen sequenced was PBMCs. Receptors originate from a woman in her 70s in good health and CMV-seropositive.

This chain uses TRBV7-8 with TRBJ2-1, with no clear D. V was pared by 1 base and J by 9 bases, with 7 bases between. Germline values: CDR1 SGHVS, CDR2 FQNEAQ. CDR3 length equals 12 residues. The CDR3 reads CASSLGRSEQFF. The DNA of the CDR3 is TGTGCCAGCAGCTTAGGTAGGAGTGAGCAGTTCTTC.

V and J are TRBV11-2 and TRBJ1-5, with D uncertain. Germline CDR1 reads SGHAT; CDR2 reads FQNNGV. There are 13 residues in the CDR3. The V and J ends lost 2 bases and 0 bases respectively, with 2 bases between them. The CDR3 is CASSLYSNQPQHF. Written as DNA, the CDR3 is TGTGCCAGCAGCTTATATAGCAATCAGCCCCAGCATTTT.

Regarding this clone: At one end, the junction sequence differs from germline, possibly due to a read error. This sample includes further DNA sequences coding for the same CDR3. The chain uses TRBV25-1 and TRBJ1-6; maybe TRBD1 (5 bases). Germline V gene data show CDR1 as MGHDK and CDR2 as SYGVNS. The CDR3 extends over 14 amino acids. CDR3 protein: CASSGSQARSPLHF. The DNA for the CDR3 is TGCGCCAGCAGTGGGTCACAGGCACGGTCACCCCTCCACTTT.

This rearrangement joins TRBV14 to TRBJ1-6; TRBD1 is a possible D gene (6 bases). V shed 1 base and J shed 3 bases, with 16 bases lying between them. This CDR3 comprises 18 residues. Germline V CDR1 and CDR2: SGHDN, FVKESK. The CDR3 loop reads CASSQVVVGGNYNSPLHF. CDR3 DNA sequence: TGTGCCAGCAGCCAAGTTGTGGTAGGGGGAAACTATAATTCACCCCTCCACTTT. Full variable domain (missing parts from reference TRBV14 and TRBJ1-6): EAGVTQFPSHSVIEKGQTVTLRCDPISGHDNLYWYRRVMGKEIKFLLHFVKESKQDESGMPNNRFLAERTGGTYSTLKVQPAELEDSGVYFCASSQVVVGGNYNSPLHFGNGTRLTVT.

This chain connects TRBV2 to TRBJ2-7, with D perhaps TRBD1 (6 bases). The CDR3 sequence is 12 residues long. V dropped 8 bases and J dropped 0 bases, with 8 bases sitting between them. Germline-derived CDR1 and CDR2 are SNHLY and FYNNEI. CDR3 coding DNA: TGTGCCAGCGCACAGGGCTCCTACGAGCAGTACTTC. Translating gives CASAQGSYEQYF.

This clone has more than one count but fewer than ten. The V gene is TRBV19, the J gene TRBJ1-5, with 8 bases fitting TRBD1. Germline CDR1 and CDR2: LNHDA and SQIVND (reference sequence). The CDR3 length is 16 residues. After removal of 5 bases from V and 8 bases from J, the junction contained 14 bases not matched to a gene. The CDR3 DNA sequence: TGTGCCAGTAGTCCGTCGCCGGGACAGGTATTTGAGCCCCAGCATTTT. Translated, it gives CASSPSPGQVFEPQHF.

This chain uses TRBV7-7 with TRBJ2-5, with 12 positions matching TRBD2. After removal of 3 bases from V and 4 bases from J, the junction contained 3 bases not matched to a gene. Germline CDR1 and CDR2: SSHAT and FNYEAQ (reference sequence). This CDR3 has 15 amino acids. The CDR3: CASSLSTSGGETQYF. In nucleotides, the CDR3 is TGTGCCAGCAGCTTGTCGACTAGCGGGGGAGAGACCCAGTACTTC. Full variable domain (remainder filled in from reference TRBV7-7 and TRBJ2-5): GAGVSQSPRYKVTKRGQDVTLRCDPISSHATLYWYQQALGQGPEFLTYFNYEAQPDKSGLPSDRFSAERPEGSISTLTIQRTEQRDSAMYRCASSLSTSGGETQYFGPGTRLLVL.

The chain carries TRBV4-1 and TRBJ1-4; D perhaps matches TRBD1 (5 bases). This CDR3 comprises 15 residues. Trimming cost V 4 bases and J 1 base, with 10 bases left between them. Germline CDR1 is MGHRA and CDR2 is YSYEKL. This CDR3 is CASSPRDQTNEKLFF. CDR3 DNA sequence: TGCGCCAGCAGCCCCAGGGATCAAACTAATGAAAAACTGTTTTTT.

This rearrangement joins TRBV7-9 to TRBJ2-2, with 7 nucleotides matching TRBD1. The CDR3 spans 15 residues. Germline assignment: CDR1 SEHNR and CDR2 FQNEAQ (reference sequence). J gave up 6 bases and V 0 bases, and 4 bases lay outside the gene matches. The CDR3 DNA reads as TGTGCCAGCAGCTTAGCCCCCGGGACAGCCGGGGAGCTGTTTTTT. Translation: CASSLAPGTAGELFF.

This clone occurred once. This chain connects TRBV6-1 to TRBJ2-5, with D perhaps matching TRBD2 (7 bases). Germline V gene lookup returns CDR1 MNHNS and CDR2 SASEGT. CDR3 size: 14 residues. Trimming removed 3 bases from V and 5 bases from J, with 13 bases in between. DNA of the CDR3: TGTGCCAGCAGTGAGCGGGGGCCTAGGGAGACCCAGTACTTC. As protein: CASSERGPRETQYF.

This chain links TRBV27 with TRBJ2-7; TRBD2 is a possible D gene (5 bases). The germline V gene has CDR1 MNHEY and CDR2 SMNVEV (reference sequence). V was cut by 3 bases and J by 2 bases, with 14 bases left in between. The CDR3 covers 15 residues. CDR3 nucleotide sequence: TGTGCCAGCAGTTTTGTCCTACGAGGGACCTACGAGCAGTACTTC. Amino acids: CASSFVLRGTYEQYF.

The chain couples TRBV5-1 to TRBJ1-2; 8 positions agree with TRBD1. The CDR3 is 14 amino acids. Germline V gene data show CDR1 as SGHRS and CDR2 as YFSETQ. V gave up 0 bases and J gave up 7 bases; unmatched junction bases: 5. CDR3: CASSLAGGNGGYTF. For the CDR3, the DNA is TGCGCCAGCAGCTTGGCAGGGGGCAATGGTGGCTACACCTTC.

This clone came up a few times. This sequence joins TRBV5-4 and TRBJ1-1; a weak D match, TRBD1 (6 bases). The CDR3 has 15 amino acids. Germline V CDR1 and CDR2: SGHNT, YYREEE (reference sequence). Trimming removed 4 bases from V and 4 bases from J, with 17 bases in between. The DNA of the CDR3 is TGTGCCAGCAGCCCCGGCCAGGGGAAGTCCACTGAAGCTTTCTTT. This codes for CASSPGQGKSTEAFF. Drawing the rest from reference TRBV5-4 and TRBJ1-1, the complete variable domain is ETGVTQSPTHLIKTRGQQVTLRCSSQSGHNTVSWYQQALGQGPQFIFQYYREEENGRGNFPPRFSGLQFPNYSSELNVNALELDDSALYLCASSPGQGKSTEAFFGQGTRLTVV.

V is TRBV7-6 and J is TRBJ2-1, with 11 bases matching TRBD2. CDR3 size: 15 residues. The J segment lost 8 bases and the V segment lost 1 base, leaving 4 bases of the junction unmatched. Germline loops: CDR1 SGHVS, CDR2 FNYEAQ. CDR3 bases: TGTGCCAGCAGCTTAGGACTAGCGGGGACGGATGAGCAGTTCTTC. Translation gives CASSLGLAGTDEQFF.

V usage is TRBV14 and J usage is TRBJ1-1, with 9 bases lining up with TRBD1. The CDR3 is 18 residues long. Germline V gene sequence: CDR1 SGHDN, CDR2 FVKESK. J lost 1 base, V lost 4 bases, and 13 bases had no gene match. CDR3 nucleotides: TGTGCCAGCAGCCCACGTCCCGGGACAGGGTTAAGGAACACTGAAGCTTTCTTT. As protein: CASSPRPGTGLRNTEAFF.

The rearrangement uses TRBV29-1 and TRBJ2-1; 8 positions match TRBD2. The germline gives CDR1 SQVTM, CDR2 ANQGSEA. The V segment lost 4 bases and the J segment 7 bases; nucleotides outside the gene matches: 9. The CDR3 runs to 14 residues. CDR3 DNA sequence: TGCAGCGTTGTTCAGGCTCCGGGAGGGAATGAGCAGTTCTTC. Protein sequence: CSVVQAPGGNEQFF.

The rearrangement uses TRBV13 and TRBJ2-5; TRBD2 matches 16 bases. J lost 5 bases, V lost 3 bases, and 6 bases had no gene match. Germline CDR1 is PRHDT and CDR2 is FYEKMQ (reference sequence). This CDR3 comprises 17 residues. This CDR3 reads CASSLGLAGGPEETQYF. In DNA, the CDR3 is TGTGCCAGCAGCTTGGGACTAGCGGGGGGGCCGGAGGAGACCCAGTACTTC.

The V call is TRBV6-1, the J call TRBJ1-2, with 11 bases fitting TRBD1. This CDR3 region has 16 residues. V gave up 3 bases and J gave up 8 bases; unmatched junction bases: 11. Germline lookup yields CDR1 MNHNS and CDR2 SASEGT. The CDR3 spells CASSESLQGTGGGYTF. For the CDR3, the DNA is TGTGCCAGCAGTGAGAGTCTTCAAGGGACAGGGGGAGGCTACACCTTC.

The J gene is TRBJ1-1, the V gene TRBV6-5; no firm D call. The CDR3 runs 14 residues. Deletions cut 7 bases from V and 1 base from J, with 13 bases between. Germline CDR1 is MNHEY and CDR2 is SVGAGI. Here the CDR3 reads CASTSTVQNTEAFF. The CDR3 bases are TGTGCCAGCACCTCAACAGTTCAGAACACTGAAGCTTTCTTT.

The V call is TRBV30, the J call TRBJ1-1, with a possible D match to TRBD1 (6 bases). This CDR3 is 14 amino acids long. V dropped 2 bases and J dropped 5 bases, with 15 bases sitting between them. Per the germline V gene, CDR1 is GTSNPN and CDR2 is SVGIG (reference sequence). CDR3 amino acids: CAWSRDTGRTEAFF. CDR3 in DNA: TGTGCCTGGAGTCGGGACACAGGGCGAACTGAAGCTTTCTTT.

The V call is TRBV6-1, the J call TRBJ2-7, with TRBD1 matching 7 bases. This CDR3 has 16 residues. The germline V gene encodes CDR1 MNHNS and CDR2 SASEGT. Germline trimming cut 3 bases from V and 1 base from J; bases unmatched to any gene: 9. CDR3 amino acids: CASSDAGTAVSYEQYF. CDR3 coding DNA: TGTGCCAGCAGTGACGCCGGGACAGCGGTGTCCTACGAGCAGTACTTC.

The J gene is TRBJ2-5, the V gene TRBV9; TRBD2 matches at 12 bases. V was clipped by 3 bases and J by 8 bases; unmatched bases: 5. The CDR3 is 14 amino acids. The germline V gene encodes CDR1 SGDLS and CDR2 YYNGEE. The CDR3 DNA reads TGTGCCAGCAGCGGGCTAGCGGGGGGGCAAACCCAGTACTTC. It yields the protein CASSGLAGGQTQYF.

This chain uses TRBV5-6 with TRBJ2-1, with D possibly TRBD1 on 6 matching bases. V was cut by 4 bases and J by 7 bases, with 12 bases left in between. The germline V gene encodes CDR1 SGHDT and CDR2 YYEEEE. CDR3 length equals 13 residues. The CDR3 sequence is CASSKLRGNEQFF. CDR3 bases: TGTGCCAGCAGCAAACTTAGGGGGAATGAGCAGTTCTTC.

The rearrangement uses TRBV5-4 and TRBJ2-1; D may be TRBD1 (5 bases). The germline CDR1 and CDR2 sequences are SGHNT and YYREEE (reference sequence). This CDR3 has 16 amino acids. With 0 bases removed from V and 6 bases from J, the gap between germline ends came to 16 bases. The CDR3 reads CASSLGPRPGANEQFF. Here the CDR3 DNA reads TGTGCCAGCAGCTTGGGTCCACGTCCTGGGGCCAATGAGCAGTTCTTC.

This clone was seen more than once but under ten times. The V gene is TRBV10-3, the J gene TRBJ2-1, with 8 bases lining up with TRBD2. CDR3 length: 15 amino acids. J lost 4 bases, V lost 0 bases, and 2 bases had no gene match. CDR1 and CDR2 from the germline V gene are ENHRY and SYGVKD. CDR3: CAISESSGGYNEQFF. The CDR3 nucleotides are TGTGCCATCAGTGAGTCCAGCGGGGGATACAATGAGCAGTTCTTC.

The chain employs TRBV6-5 and TRBJ2-1, with 7 bases aligning to TRBD2. V shed 4 bases and J 4 bases; nucleotides not matched to a gene: 7. Germline lookup yields CDR1 MNHEY and CDR2 SVGAGI. This CDR3 is 15 amino acids long. CDR3 amino acids: CASSLGGLGYNEQFF. DNA for the CDR3: TGTGCCAGCAGTTTGGGGGGGTTAGGTTACAATGAGCAGTTCTTC.

In its sample, this clone was seen once. The genes are TRBV19 and TRBJ2-7; 9 nucleotides match TRBD1. Germline V gene data show CDR1 as LNHDA and CDR2 as SQIVND (reference sequence). This CDR3 contains 14 residues. V shed 3 bases, J shed 1 base, and the junction held 1 base outside the gene matches. CDR3 in amino acids: CASSMTGGSYEQYF. CDR3 sequence (DNA): TGTGCCAGTAGTATGACAGGGGGTTCCTACGAGCAGTACTTC. The full variable domain, with the rest looked up from reference TRBV19 and TRBJ2-7, is DGGITQSPKYLFRKEGQNVTLSCEQNLNHDAMYWYRQDPGQGLRLIYYSQIVNDFQKGDIAEGYSVSREKKESFPLTVTSAQKNPTAFYLCASSMTGGSYEQYFGPGTRLTVT.

J is TRBJ1-5 and V is TRBV30, with TRBD1 identical over 7 bases. This CDR3 comprises 16 residues. V lost 2 bases to trimming and J lost 1 base; unmatched junction nucleotides: 8. Germline CDR1 and CDR2: GTSNPN and SVGIG (reference sequence). CDR3 region: CAWSLTGPLSNQPQHF. In DNA, the CDR3 is TGTGCCTGGAGTTTGACAGGGCCCTTAAGCAATCAGCCCCAGCATTTT.

J is TRBJ2-1 and V is TRBV9; 9 bases line up with TRBD2. CDR1 and CDR2 from the germline V gene are SGDLS and YYNGEE. This CDR3 is 16 amino acids long. The V gene end was trimmed by 4 bases and the J gene end by 4 bases; junction bases not matched to a gene: 9. CDR3 nucleotides: TGTGCCAGCAGCTCGCCGGGGCTAGCGGGGTACAATGAGCAGTTCTTC. Translating gives CASSSPGLAGYNEQFF.

The V and J genes are TRBV29-1 and TRBJ1-1, with D maybe TRBD1 (6 bases). From germline, CDR1 is SQVTM and CDR2 ANQGSEA. The CDR3 totals 14 residues. V was cut by 5 bases and J by 1 base, with 14 bases left in between. CDR3 bases: TGCAGCGTTCACACAGGGCCAGGGAACACTGAAGCTTTCTTT. It yields the protein CSVHTGPGNTEAFF.